This TCR beta chain was documented in a study of blood T cell repertoires in COVID-19. Study details: Samples taken during acute and convalescent COVID-19 were collected in the United States, Italy and Spain.

V shed 6 bases, J shed 5 bases, and the junction held 8 bases outside the gene matches. Germline values: CDR1 SNHLY, CDR2 FYNNEI. The CDR3 sequence is 14 residues long. Source study methods: Amplified reference gene primers provided the basis for estimating nucleated cell counts. Measured with immunoSEQ multiplex PCR; TCRdb has only the in-frame clones, and not every one. V and J calls and clone size are as listed in that table; D and trimming were resolved from the DNA. The profile shows some 150,000 clones, about 82% of them singletons. Participant age was roughly 18 to 95 years, and participants resided in about 25 US areas.

The TCR was taken from a woman aged 40 to 49 who had recovered from COVID-19. V usage is TRBV2 and J usage is TRBJ1-1, with 8 bases identical to TRBD1. Sequencing was performed on PBMCs or T cells enriched from blood (not recorded which). The CDR3 reads CASRPGGANTEAFF. CDR3 nucleotide sequence: TGTGCCAGCAGGCCAGGGGGCGCGAATACTGAAGCTTTCTTT.